The 10 T cell receptor beta chains reported below all come from one sample, sequenced in a study of cytomegalovirus exposure and HLA in healthy donors. The PCR used 60 Vbeta and 13 Jbeta primers. Clones were sequenced by immunoSEQ multiplex PCR, and TCRdb holds only the in-frame ones, with some missing. The listing contains around 53,000 clones. Source material: PBMCs. The receptor set was obtained from a male donor in good health and CMV-seropositive.

The genes are TRBV19 and TRBJ1-2; D unclear. V lost 5 bases to trimming and J lost 2 bases, with 3 bases between them. Germline lookup yields CDR1 LNHDA and CDR2 SQIVND (reference sequence). The CDR3 totals 11 residues. The CDR3 reads CASSRNYGYTF. The CDR3, as DNA: TGTGCCAGTAGTCGGAACTATGGCTACACCTTC.

CDR3 region: CASSPSSGGNEQYF. CDR3 nucleotides: TGTGCCAGTAGCCCGTCCAGCGGGGGCAACGAGCAGTACTTC. The V and J genes are TRBV19 and TRBJ2-7; 8 bases align to TRBD2. The CDR3 has 14 residues. The V gene end was trimmed by 6 bases and the J gene end by 5 bases; junction bases not matched to a gene: 9. CDR1 is LNHDA and CDR2 is SQIVND in the germline V gene (reference sequence). Supplemented by reference TRBV19 and TRBJ2-7, the full variable domain reads DGGITQSPKYLFRKEGQNVTLSCEQNLNHDAMYWYRQDPGQGLRLIYYSQIVNDFQKGDIAEGYSVSREKKESFPLTVTSAQKNPTAFYLCASSPSSGGNEQYFGPGTRLTVT.

The chain uses TRBV7-9 and TRBJ2-1; maybe TRBD1 (6 bases). Germline V gene sequence: CDR1 SEHNR, CDR2 FQNEAQ (reference sequence). The ends were cut back, 2 bases at V and 8 bases at J, with 13 bases in the middle. This CDR3 spans 14 amino acids. CDR3 bases: TGTGCCAGCAGCTTAACGGAACAGGGTCATGAGCAGTTCTTC. It codes for CASSLTEQGHEQFF.

This chain links TRBV21-1 with TRBJ1-5; the DNA was not used to check the table's D call, TRBD1. TRBV21-1 is shown as a pseudogene. CDR3 length equals 15 residues. CDR3 amino acids: CTSSKRDTSNQPQHF. The CDR3 DNA is TGTACCAGCAGCAAAAGGGACACAAGCAATCAGCCCCAGCATTTT.

The genes are TRBV2 and TRBJ1-5, with 7 bases identical to TRBD1. This CDR3 is built from 15 residues. Germline-derived CDR1 and CDR2 are SNHLY and FYNNEI. V shed 7 bases and J 3 bases; nucleotides not matched to a gene: 9. The CDR3 is CASTSQGQSNQPQHF. The CDR3 coding sequence is TGTGCCAGCACATCACAGGGACAGTCCAATCAGCCCCAGCATTTT.

The J gene is TRBJ1-2, the V gene TRBV2; 7 nucleotides align to TRBD1. Germline V CDR1 and CDR2: SNHLY, FYNNEI. After removal of 9 bases from V and 8 bases from J, the junction contained 9 bases not matched to a gene. This CDR3 is built from 12 residues. The CDR3 sequence is CARRSTGRGYTF. CDR3 in DNA: TGTGCCAGGAGATCGACAGGGCGCGGCTACACCTTC.

This chain uses TRBV19 with TRBJ2-2; 7 bases match TRBD2. The CDR3 totals 14 residues. V shed 1 base, J shed 5 bases, and the junction held 1 base outside the gene matches. The germline V gene has CDR1 LNHDA and CDR2 SQIVND (reference sequence). For the CDR3, the DNA is TGTGCCAGTAGTATAGTCGGGGGGACCGGGGAGCTGTTTTTT. It is translated as CASSIVGGTGELFF.

The chain uses TRBV19 and TRBJ2-1; 7 nucleotides line up with TRBD1. The germline CDR1 and CDR2 sequences are LNHDA and SQIVND (reference sequence). Germline trimming cut 4 bases from V and 9 bases from J; bases unmatched to any gene: 3. CDR3 size: 12 residues. The CDR3: CASSTRGFEQFF. Written as DNA, the CDR3 is TGTGCCAGTAGTACCAGGGGGTTTGAGCAGTTCTTC.

The chain combines TRBV7-9 with TRBJ2-1; a weak D match, TRBD2 (5 bases). Looked up from germline, CDR1 is SEHNR and CDR2 is FQNEAQ (reference sequence). V lost 1 base and J lost 10, with 11 bases in between. This CDR3 comprises 13 residues. This CDR3 reads CASSLVEGREQFF. In DNA, the CDR3 is TGTGCCAGCAGCTTAGTAGAGGGCAGAGAGCAGTTCTTC.

This chain uses TRBV5-1 with TRBJ1-1; D is perhaps TRBD1 (5 bases). Germline CDR1 SGHRS, CDR2 YFSETQ. Trimming left V 0 bases short and J 2 bases short, with 14 bases between. CDR3 length equals 16 residues. The CDR3 coding sequence is TGCGCCAGCAGCTTGGAGGGCGACAGAAGCAACACTGAAGCTTTCTTT. Protein sequence: CASSLEGDRSNTEAFF.